The subject of this entry is one T cell receptor (beta chain). The data originate from a study of cytomegalovirus exposure and HLA in healthy donors. Trimming took 2 bases from V and 4 from J, leaving 13 bases between them. CDR1 and CDR2 from the germline V gene are MNHNY and SVGAGI (reference sequence). There are 15 residues in the CDR3. PCR amplification relied on 60 Vbeta primers (plus 13 Jbeta primers). The protocol was immunoSEQ multiplex PCR, while the TCRdb copy is restricted to in-frame clones and leaves out a portion. The top ten clones hold about 6.7% of a sample with around 160,000 clones, approximately 79% of them seen once.

Sequenced input: PBMCs. V is TRBV6-6 and J is TRBJ2-3, with D unresolved. This receptor was identified in a woman aged 40 to 49 in good health and CMV-seropositive. The CDR3 region is CASSYAETLADTQYF. DNA of the CDR3: TGTGCCAGCAGTTACGCCGAGACTCTCGCAGATACGCAGTATTTT.